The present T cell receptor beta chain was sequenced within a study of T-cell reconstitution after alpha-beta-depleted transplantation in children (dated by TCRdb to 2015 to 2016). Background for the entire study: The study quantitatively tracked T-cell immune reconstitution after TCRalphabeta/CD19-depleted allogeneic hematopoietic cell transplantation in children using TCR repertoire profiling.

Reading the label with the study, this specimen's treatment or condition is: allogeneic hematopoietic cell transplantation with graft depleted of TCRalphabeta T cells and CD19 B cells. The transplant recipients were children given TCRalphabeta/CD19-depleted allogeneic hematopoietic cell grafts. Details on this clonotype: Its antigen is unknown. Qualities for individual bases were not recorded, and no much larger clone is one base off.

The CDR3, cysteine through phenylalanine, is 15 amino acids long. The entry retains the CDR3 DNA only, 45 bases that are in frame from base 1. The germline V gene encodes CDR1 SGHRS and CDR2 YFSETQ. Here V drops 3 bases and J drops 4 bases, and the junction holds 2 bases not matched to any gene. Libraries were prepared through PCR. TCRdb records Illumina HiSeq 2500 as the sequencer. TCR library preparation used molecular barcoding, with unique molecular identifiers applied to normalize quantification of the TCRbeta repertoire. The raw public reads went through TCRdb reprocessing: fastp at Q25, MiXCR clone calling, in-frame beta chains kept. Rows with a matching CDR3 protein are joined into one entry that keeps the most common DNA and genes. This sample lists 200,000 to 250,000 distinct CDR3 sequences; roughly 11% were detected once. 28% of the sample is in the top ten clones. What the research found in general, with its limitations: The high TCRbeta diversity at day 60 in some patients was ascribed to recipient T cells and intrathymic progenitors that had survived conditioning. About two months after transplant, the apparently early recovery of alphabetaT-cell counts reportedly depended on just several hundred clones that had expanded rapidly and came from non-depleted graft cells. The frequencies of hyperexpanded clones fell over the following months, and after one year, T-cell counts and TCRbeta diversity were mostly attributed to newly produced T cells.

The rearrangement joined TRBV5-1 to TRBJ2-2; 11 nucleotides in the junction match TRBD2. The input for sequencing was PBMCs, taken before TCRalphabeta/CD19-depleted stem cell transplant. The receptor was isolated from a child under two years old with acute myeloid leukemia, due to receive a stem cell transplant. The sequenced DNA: TGCGCCAGCAGCTCCACTAGCGGGAGCACCGGGGAGCTGTTTTTT. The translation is CASSSTSGSTGELFF.